This is a list of T cell receptor beta chains from one sample in a study of blood T cell repertoires in COVID-19. Sequencing was performed with immunoSEQ multiplex PCR; in TCRdb, only in-frame clones are kept and a portion is missing. The sample includes fewer than 90,000 clones, about 87% of them seen just once. The specimen was peripheral blood. Receptors originate from a man aged 55-75 years with acute or convalescent COVID-19. The CDR3 runs from the conserved cysteine through the conserved F or W. Each record gives: D gene, clone size, J gene, V gene, CDR3 protein, CDR3 DNA. The D gene is left open where the match is weak. The size of a clone is reported for some rows only, either as once, few or many, or as a class for expanded clones.

>NA|NA|TRBJ1-5|TRBV21-1
CASSKVDRDNSNQPQHF
TGTGCCAGCAGCAAAGTAGACAGGGATAATAGCAATCAGCCCCAGCATTTT
>TRBD1|NA|TRBJ2-1|TRBV9
CASSGQGDEQFF
TGTGCCAGCAGCGGACAGGGCGATGAGCAGTTCTTC
>TRBD1|few|TRBJ1-5|TRBV27
CASRTKQGASNQPQHF
TGTGCCAGCAGGACAAAACAGGGGGCAAGCAATCAGCCCCAGCATTTT
>TRBD1|NA|TRBJ2-3|TRBV7-9
CASSLVQGADTQYF
TGTGCCAGCAGCTTAGTACAGGGGGCAGATACGCAGTATTTT
>NA|NA|TRBJ2-7|TRBV5-1
CASSSQQGTYEQYF
TGCGCCAGCAGCTCCCAACAGGGAACCTACGAGCAGTACTTC
>NA|NA|TRBJ1-5|TRBV11-1
CASSLNGNSNQPQHF
TGTGCCAGCAGCTTAAACGGGAATAGCAATCAGCCCCAGCATTTT
>TRBD2|NA|TRBJ2-1|TRBV12-5
CASGRQRETPYNEQFF
TGTGCTAGTGGTCGTCAGCGGGAAACGCCCTACAATGAGCAGTTCTTC
>TRBD2|NA|TRBJ2-3|TRBV19
CASSYQASGGLDTQYF
TGTGCCAGTAGTTATCAAGCTAGCGGTGGTTTGGATACGCAGTATTTT
>TRBD1|NA|TRBJ2-7|TRBV29-1
CSVESDRGSYEQYF
TGCAGCGTTGAGTCTGACAGGGGTAGCTACGAGCAGTACTTC
>NA|NA|TRBJ1-1|TRBV18
CASSPSKTGTGTEAFF
TGTGCCAGCTCACCAAGTAAAACAGGGACGGGCACTGAAGCTTTCTTT
>NA|NA|TRBJ2-7|TRBV11-2
CASSSGYEQYF
TGTGCCAGCAGCTCCGGGTACGAGCAGTACTTC
>NA|NA|TRBJ1-6|TRBV11-2
CASSLVNSYNSPLHF
TGTGCCAGCAGCTTAGTTAACTCCTATAATTCACCCCTCCACTTT
>NA|few|TRBJ1-2|TRBV30
CACPEGDYGYTF
TGTGCCTGCCCCGAGGGGGACTATGGCTACACCTTC
>TRBD2|few|TRBJ2-1|TRBV7-3
CASSRSDPGTSGHNEQFF
TGTGCCAGCAGCCGATCGGACCCCGGGACTAGCGGCCACAATGAGCAGTTCTTC
>TRBD2|NA|TRBJ2-5|TRBV9
CARRVGAGGPGTQYF
TGTGCCCGCCGCGTCGGGGCGGGGGGGCCCGGGACCCAGTACTTC
>NA|NA|TRBJ1-4|TRBV19
CASSNSRTITVEKLFF
TGTGCCAGTAGTAACTCGCGGACAATCACCGTGGAAAAACTGTTTTTT
>TRBD2|NA|TRBJ2-1|TRBV7-8
CASSWGSGGSGNEQFF
TGTGCCAGCAGTTGGGGTAGCGGGGGCTCAGGGAATGAGCAGTTCTTC
>TRBD2|once|TRBJ2-1|TRBV5-4
CASSLDGLAAYNEQFF
TGTGCCAGCAGCCTCGATGGACTAGCGGCTTACAATGAGCAGTTCTTC
>TRBD2|NA|TRBJ2-1|TRBV6-5
CASSYFPSGGANEQFF
TGTGCCAGCAGTTACTTTCCTAGCGGGGGGGCCAATGAGCAGTTCTTC
>TRBD1|NA|TRBJ2-7|TRBV19
CASSMFPGQASYEQYF
TGTGCCAGTAGTATGTTTCCGGGACAGGCCAGCTACGAGCAGTACTTC
>TRBD1|NA|TRBJ2-5|TRBV7-7
CASSSGQGLFPTQYF
TGTGCCAGCAGCTCAGGACAGGGCTTATTTCCCACCCAGTACTTC
>TRBD1|NA|TRBJ1-1|TRBV7-9
CASTGTGRRDTEAFF
TGTGCCAGCACCGGGACAGGTAGGAGGGACACTGAAGCTTTCTTT
>NA|NA|TRBJ2-3|TRBV5-1
CASSLVGVSTDTQYF
TGCGCCAGCAGCTTGGTCGGAGTTAGCACAGATACGCAGTATTTT
>NA|NA|TRBJ1-1|TRBV6-5
CASTKSGLPTEAFF
TGTGCCAGCACCAAGAGCGGGTTACCCACTGAAGCTTTCTTT
>NA|NA|TRBJ2-7|TRBV2
CASALGQPTGQYF
TGTGCCAGCGCGCTGGGGCAACCGACGGGGCAGTACTTC
>TRBD1|once|TRBJ2-7|TRBV19
CASSIGQGALYEQYF
TGTGCCAGTAGTATCGGACAGGGGGCATTGTACGAGCAGTACTTC
>NA|NA|TRBJ2-1|TRBV10-3
CAISESRGGYNEQFF
TGTGCCATCAGTGAATCTCGCGGAGGCTACAATGAGCAGTTCTTC
>NA|NA|TRBJ2-2|TRBV4-1
CASSHVSGELFF
TGCGCCAGCAGCCACGTATCCGGGGAGCTGTTTTTT
>NA|NA|TRBJ2-1|TRBV14
CASSLPLVEDREHPKARGFF
TGTGCCAGCAGCCTCCCCCTAGTAGAGGACCGGGAGCACCCTAAGGCCCGGGGGTTCTTC
>NA|NA|TRBJ2-6|TRBV19
CAGAPRAGANVLTF
TGTGCCGGGGCCCCACGGGCTGGGGCCAACGTCCTGACTTTC
>TRBD2|NA|TRBJ2-2|TRBV5-1
CASSAGGMNTGELFF
TGCGCCAGCAGCGCGGGAGGGATGAACACCGGGGAGCTGTTTTTT
>TRBD1|NA|TRBJ2-7|TRBV5-1
CASSLGDRAYEQYF
TGCGCCAGCAGCTTGGGGGACAGGGCCTACGAGCAGTACTTC
>NA|once|TRBJ2-2|TRBV7-7
CASSLGRVGTGELFF
TGTGCCAGCAGCTTGGGCAGGGTAGGAACCGGGGAGCTGTTTTTT
>NA|NA|TRBJ1-4|TRBV19
CASIDQGSEKLFF
TGTGCCAGTATCGATCAGGGGAGCGAAAAACTGTTTTTT
>NA|NA|TRBJ2-2|TRBV11-3
CASSLHGAAGELFF
TGTGCCAGCAGTTTGCATGGGGCTGCCGGGGAGCTGTTTTTT
>TRBD2|NA|TRBJ2-5|TRBV25-1
CASSESLAGKETQYF
TGTGCCAGCAGTGAAAGCCTAGCGGGGAAAGAGACCCAGTACTTC
>TRBD1|NA|TRBJ1-4|TRBV5-5
CASSFKRTGGKGEKLFF
TGTGCCAGCAGCTTTAAAAGGACAGGGGGCAAGGGTGAAAAACTGTTTTTT
>TRBD2|NA|TRBJ2-7|TRBV27
CATRTSGSYEQYF
TGTGCCACCAGGACTAGCGGCTCCTACGAGCAGTACTTC
>TRBD1|NA|TRBJ2-2|TRBV5-1
CASSFRGQSTGELFF
TGCGCCAGCAGCTTCAGGGGGCAGAGCACCGGGGAGCTGTTTTTT
>NA|NA|TRBJ2-1|TRBV15
CATSKRDSWNNEQFF
TGTGCCACCAGCAAAAGGGACTCCTGGAACAATGAGCAGTTCTTC
>TRBD1|NA|TRBJ2-2|TRBV24-1
CATKATGYTGELFF
TGTGCCACCAAAGCGACAGGGTACACCGGGGAGCTGTTTTTT
>NA|NA|TRBJ1-5|TRBV27
CASSLQGPNQPQHF
TGTGCCAGCAGTCTCCAGGGCCCTAATCAGCCCCAGCATTTT